The rows below give T cell receptor beta chains drawn from one sample of a study of T cell repertoires in cytomegalovirus infection. Antigen specificity for these receptors is unknown. TCRdb redid the calling of the reads with MiXCR, one entry per CDR3 protein. The data hold 830,000 or so distinct CDR3 sequences, with approximately 32% observed a single time. The specimen was cultured CD8+ T cells from PBMCs, collected from culture after CMV antigen stimulation. The receptor source for this set is a human donor in good health (CMV status not recorded). Some clones in this sample may be carry-over from other donors' samples. CDR3s include the opening cysteine and the closing phenylalanine or tryptophan. D genes are given only for firm matches. Not every row has a clone size; where given, it reads once, few, many or a size class.

clone_size,j_call,v_call,d_call,cdr3_nt,cdr3_aa
-,TRBJ2-3,TRBV7-4,TRBD2,TGTGCCAGCAGCTCCCTCCATAGCGGGGGGGCCTTAGATACGCAGTATTTT,CASSSLHSGGALDTQYF
-,TRBJ2-7,TRBV6-5,-,TGTGCCAGCAGTTACGAAGGGGCCCCTTTGACCAACGAGCAGTACTTC,CASSYEGAPLTNEQYF
-,TRBJ2-1,TRBV27,TRBD1,TGTGCCAGCAGCCTCCGACAGGGGCACTCCCCCTACAATGAGCAGTTCTTC,CASSLRQGHSPYNEQFF
many,TRBJ1-5,TRBV7-2,-,TGTGCCAGCAGCGCTACAGCGCAACTAAATCAGCCCCAGCATTTT,CASSATAQLNQPQHF
few,TRBJ2-1,TRBV12-3/TRBV12-4,-,TGTGCCAGCAGAGAAGACACCGACAATGAGCAGTTCTTC,CASREDTDNEQFF
-,TRBJ2-3,TRBV4-1,TRBD2,TGCGCCAGCAGCCAAGAAGGAGCGGGGGGATCAGATACGCAGTATTTT,CASSQEGAGGSDTQYF
few,TRBJ1-4,TRBV29-1,-,TGCAGCGTTGGGGGTTGGGAGGGAAGCGGTGAAAAACTGTTTTTT,CSVGGWEGSGEKLFF
many,TRBJ1-1,TRBV7-6,-,TGTGCCAGCAGCTCATATGGGGAGGCGAACACTGAAGCTTTCTTT,CASSSYGEANTEAFF
many,TRBJ2-2,TRBV7-8,-,TGTGCCAGCAGTCCCGACAACACCGGGGAGCTGTTTTTT,CASSPDNTGELFF
few,TRBJ2-1,TRBV6-5,TRBD1,TGTGCCAGCAGAGCTCACAGGGGATCGTATTTCTTC,CASRAHRGSYFF
few,TRBJ2-2,TRBV7-9,TRBD2,TGTGCCAGCAGCCCCTTGGGAGGGGAGAACACCGGGGAGCTGTTTTTT,CASSPLGGENTGELFF
few,TRBJ2-5,TRBV12-3/TRBV12-4,-,TGTGCCAGCACCAAAATCGAAGGACATCTAGACCAAGAGACCCAGTACTTC,CASTKIEGHLDQETQYF
many,TRBJ2-7,TRBV7-8,-,TGTGCCAGCAGCTTACTGGGGCCCAGCTACGAGCAGTACTTC,CASSLLGPSYEQYF
-,TRBJ2-1,TRBV12-3/TRBV12-4,-,TGTGCCAGCAGTTTTATCTCAGGGAGTGGGGACTACAATGAGCAGTTCTTC,CASSFISGSGDYNEQFF
few,TRBJ2-1,TRBV6-1,-,TGTGCCAGCAGTGAAAGTATTTTTCCAAGCTCCTACAATGAGCAGTTCTTC,CASSESIFPSSYNEQFF
-,TRBJ2-1,TRBV27,-,TGTGCCAGCAGTTTTGCCAACTCCTACAATGAGCAGTTCTTC,CASSFANSYNEQFF
few,TRBJ1-1,TRBV10-3,-,TGTGCCATCAGTGTCAGGGCTAACAGGGCGTGGGACTTGAACACTGAAGCTTTCTTT,CAISVRANRAWDLNTEAFF
-,TRBJ1-5,TRBV27,TRBD1,TGTGCCAGCAGCCTACTCGGGGGCCAGGGGGGTAATCAGCCCCAGCATTTT,CASSLLGGQGGNQPQHF
-,TRBJ1-1,TRBV6-2/TRBV6-3,-,TGTGCCAGCAGGTGGGTCCTGGCTGAAGCTTTCTTT,CASRWVLAEAFF
-,TRBJ2-3,TRBV20-1,-,TGCAGTGCTAGAGATGGCAGGATGACAGATACGCAGTATTTT,CSARDGRMTDTQYF
-,TRBJ1-1,TRBV6-1,-,TGTGCCAGCAGTGACTTAGGGGTGGGCGGCTCTGAAGCTTTCTTT,CASSDLGVGGSEAFF
few,TRBJ2-1,TRBV5-5,-,TGTGCCAGCAACGCTTACAATGAGCAGTTCTTC,CASNAYNEQFF
-,TRBJ2-1,TRBV7-9,TRBD1,TGTGCCAGCAGCCCAGTTGACAGGGGATTTTACAATGAGCAGTTCTTC,CASSPVDRGFYNEQFF
-,TRBJ1-5,TRBV6-1,-,TGTGCCAGCAGGAATGAGGCCCAGCATTTT,CASRNEAQHF